A few counts support the clone carrying this T cell receptor (beta chain). These data are taken from a study of blood T cell repertoires in COVID-19. The wider study: There were acute and convalescent COVID-19 samples, and they came from the United States, Italy and Spain. From T cells, B-cell-depleted T cells, or PBMCs came the material, which was cDNA or gDNA.

Original processing methods: Reference gene primer amplification gave estimated nucleated cell counts. The table came from immunoSEQ multiplex PCR; TCRdb's copy has only in-frame clones and leaves some out. V, J and clone size are those of that table, while D and trimming were read from the DNA. Among some 200,000 clones listed, approximately 90% were seen once. The CDR3 loop spans 15 amino acids. V dropped 0 bases and J dropped 4 bases, with 13 bases sitting between them. CDR1 and CDR2 from the germline V gene are GTSNPN and SVGIG (reference sequence). Input material: peripheral blood. The receptor comes from a woman aged 80 or over in a cohort sampled during active or convalescent COVID-19. The chain has TRBV30 and TRBJ1-5, with D hard to call. The CDR3 is CAWSVGRKANQPQHF. The CDR3, as DNA: TGTGCCTGGAGTGTTGGGCGCAAGGCGAATCAGCCCCAGCATTTT.